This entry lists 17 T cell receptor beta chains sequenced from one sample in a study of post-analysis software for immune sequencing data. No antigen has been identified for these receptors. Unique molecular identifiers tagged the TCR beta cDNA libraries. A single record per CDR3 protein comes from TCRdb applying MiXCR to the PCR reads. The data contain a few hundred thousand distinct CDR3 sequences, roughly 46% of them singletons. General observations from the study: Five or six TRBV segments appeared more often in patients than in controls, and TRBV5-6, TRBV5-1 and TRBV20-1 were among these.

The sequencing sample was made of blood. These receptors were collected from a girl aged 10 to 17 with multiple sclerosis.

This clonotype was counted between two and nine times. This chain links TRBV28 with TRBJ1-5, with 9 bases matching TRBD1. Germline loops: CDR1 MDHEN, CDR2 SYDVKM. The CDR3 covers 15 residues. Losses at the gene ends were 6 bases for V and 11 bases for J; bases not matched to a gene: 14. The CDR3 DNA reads TGTGCCAGCAGCCAAGGCGGGACAGGGTTACGGACCCAGCATTTT. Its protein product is CASSQGGTGLRTQHF. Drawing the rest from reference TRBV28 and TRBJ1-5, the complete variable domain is DVKVTQSSRYLVKRTGEKVFLECVQDMDHENMFWYRQDPGLGLRLIYFSYDVKMKEKGDIPEGYSVSREKKERFSLILESASTNQTSMYLCASSQGGTGLRTQHFGDGTRLSIL.

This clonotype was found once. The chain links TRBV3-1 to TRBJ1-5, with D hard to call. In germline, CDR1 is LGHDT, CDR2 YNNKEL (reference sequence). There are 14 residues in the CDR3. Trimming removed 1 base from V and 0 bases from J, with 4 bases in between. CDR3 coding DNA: TGTGCCAGCAGCCAAGGACCTAGCAATCAGCCCCAGCATTTT. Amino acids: CASSQGPSNQPQHF.

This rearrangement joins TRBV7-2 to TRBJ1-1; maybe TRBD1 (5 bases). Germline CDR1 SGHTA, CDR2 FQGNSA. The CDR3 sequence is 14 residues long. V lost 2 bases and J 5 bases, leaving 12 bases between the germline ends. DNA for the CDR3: TGTGCCAGCAGCTTATCGTTTAAGGGGACTGAAGCTTTCTTT. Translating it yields CASSLSFKGTEAFF. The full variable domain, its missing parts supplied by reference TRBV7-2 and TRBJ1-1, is GAGVSQSPSNKVTEKGKDVELRCDPISGHTALYWYRQSLGQGLEFLIYFQGNSAPDKSGLPSDRFSAERTGGSVSTLTIQRTQQEDSAVYLCASSLSFKGTEAFFGQGTRLTVV.

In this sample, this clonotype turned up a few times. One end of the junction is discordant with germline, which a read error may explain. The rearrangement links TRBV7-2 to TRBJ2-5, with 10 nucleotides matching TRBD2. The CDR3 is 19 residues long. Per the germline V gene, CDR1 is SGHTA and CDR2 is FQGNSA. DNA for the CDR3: TGTGCCAGCAGCTTAGCGGGACCTTCAGCGGGAGGGCGTCAAGAGGCCCAGTACTTC. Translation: CASSLAGPSAGGRQEAQYF.

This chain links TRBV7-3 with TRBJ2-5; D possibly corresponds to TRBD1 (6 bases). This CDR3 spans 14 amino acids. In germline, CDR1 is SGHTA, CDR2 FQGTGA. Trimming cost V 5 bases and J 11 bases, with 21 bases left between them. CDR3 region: CASSQDRGNSLQYF. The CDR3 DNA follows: TGTGCCAGCAGCCAGGACAGAGGCAATTCCCTTCAGTACTTC.

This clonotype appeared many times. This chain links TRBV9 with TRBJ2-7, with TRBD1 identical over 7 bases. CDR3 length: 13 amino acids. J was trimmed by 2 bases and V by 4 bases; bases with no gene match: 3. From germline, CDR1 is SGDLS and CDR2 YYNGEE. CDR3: CASSRQGTYEQYF. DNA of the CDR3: TGTGCCAGCAGCCGACAGGGAACCTACGAGCAGTACTTC.

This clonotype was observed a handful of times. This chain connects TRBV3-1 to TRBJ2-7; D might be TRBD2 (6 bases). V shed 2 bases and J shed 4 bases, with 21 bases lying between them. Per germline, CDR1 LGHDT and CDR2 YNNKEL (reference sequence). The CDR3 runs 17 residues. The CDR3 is CASSQMERDSRRYEQYF. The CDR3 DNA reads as TGTGCCAGCAGCCAAATGGAACGGGACTCCCGTAGATACGAGCAGTACTTC.

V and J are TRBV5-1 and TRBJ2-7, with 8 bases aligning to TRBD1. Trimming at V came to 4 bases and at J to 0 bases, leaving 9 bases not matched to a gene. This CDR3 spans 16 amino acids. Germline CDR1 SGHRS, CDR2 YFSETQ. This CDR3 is CASSPRTGRNSYEQYF. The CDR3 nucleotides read TGCGCCAGCAGCCCGAGGACAGGGAGGAACTCCTACGAGCAGTACTTC.

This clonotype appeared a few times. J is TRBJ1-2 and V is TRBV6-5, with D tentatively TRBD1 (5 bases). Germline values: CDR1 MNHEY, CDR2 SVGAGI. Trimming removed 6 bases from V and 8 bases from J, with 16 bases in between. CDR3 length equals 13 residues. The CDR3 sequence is CASRQPGTRGYTF. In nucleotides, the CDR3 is TGTGCCAGCAGGCAACCTGGGACGCGGGGCTACACCTTC.

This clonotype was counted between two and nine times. CDR3 nucleotide sequence: TGTGCCAGCAGCCAAGGTCTTTTAGCGGGGACCTACGAGCAGTACTTC. Residues: CASSQGLLAGTYEQYF. The J gene is TRBJ2-7, the V gene TRBV3-1; 8 nucleotides agree with TRBD2. The germline gives CDR1 LGHDT, CDR2 YNNKEL (reference sequence). The CDR3 is 16 residues long. J was trimmed by 2 bases and V by 1 base; bases with no gene match: 7.

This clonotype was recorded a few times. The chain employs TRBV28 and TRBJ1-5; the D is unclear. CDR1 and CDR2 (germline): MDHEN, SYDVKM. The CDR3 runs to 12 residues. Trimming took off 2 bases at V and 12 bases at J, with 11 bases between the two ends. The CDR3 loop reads CASSLGGGFQHF. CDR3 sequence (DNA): TGTGCCAGCAGTTTAGGTGGAGGGTTCCAGCATTTT.

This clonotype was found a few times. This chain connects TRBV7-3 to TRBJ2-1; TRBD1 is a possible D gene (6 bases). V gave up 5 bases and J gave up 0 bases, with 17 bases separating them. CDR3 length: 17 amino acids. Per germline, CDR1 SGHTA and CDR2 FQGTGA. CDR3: CASSPAKGHYSYNEQFF. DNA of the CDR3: TGTGCCAGCAGCCCTGCTAAGGGACACTACTCCTACAATGAGCAGTTCTTC.

CDR3 DNA sequence: TGTGCCTGGAGACTAGCGGGAGCGAACACCGGGGAGCTGTTTTTT. It yields the protein CAWRLAGANTGELFF. The V and J genes are TRBV30 and TRBJ2-2; 11 positions match TRBD2. The germline V gene has CDR1 GTSNPN and CDR2 SVGIG (reference sequence). Trimming removed 3 bases from V and 0 bases from J; junction bases left unmatched: 0. This CDR3 comprises 15 residues.

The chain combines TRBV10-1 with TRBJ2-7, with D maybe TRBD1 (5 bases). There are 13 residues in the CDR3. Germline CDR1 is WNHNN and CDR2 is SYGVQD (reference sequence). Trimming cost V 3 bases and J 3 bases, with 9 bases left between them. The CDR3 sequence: CASSEQERYEQYF. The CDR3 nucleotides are TGCGCCAGCAGTGAACAGGAACGCTACGAGCAGTACTTC.

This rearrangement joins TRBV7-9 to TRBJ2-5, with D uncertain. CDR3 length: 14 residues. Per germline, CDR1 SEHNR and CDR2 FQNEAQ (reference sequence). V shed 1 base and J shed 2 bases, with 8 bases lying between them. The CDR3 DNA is TGTGCCAGCAGCTTAGGGGAAAGTCAAGAGACCCAGTACTTC. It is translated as CASSLGESQETQYF.

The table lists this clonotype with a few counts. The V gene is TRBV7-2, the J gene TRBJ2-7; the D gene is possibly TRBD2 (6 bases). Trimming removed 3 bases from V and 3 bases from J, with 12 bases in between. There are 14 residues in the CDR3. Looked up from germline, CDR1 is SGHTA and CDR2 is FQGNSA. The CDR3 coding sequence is TGTGCCAGCAGCTTGAGGGACTCTCTCTACGAGCAGTACTTC. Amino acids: CASSLRDSLYEQYF.

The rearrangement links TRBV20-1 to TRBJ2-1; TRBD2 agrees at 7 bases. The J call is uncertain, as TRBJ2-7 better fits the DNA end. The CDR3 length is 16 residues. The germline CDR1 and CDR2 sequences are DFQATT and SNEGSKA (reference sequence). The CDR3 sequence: CSARTPLAEAYNEQYF. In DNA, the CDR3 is TGCAGTGCTAGGACCCCCCTAGCGGAGGCCTACAATGAGCAGTACTTC.